The clone carrying this T cell receptor beta chain was observed a handful of times. Germline lookup yields CDR1 DFQATT and CDR2 SNEGSKA (reference sequence). The CDR3 runs 15 residues. V lost 6 bases to trimming and J lost 4 bases; unmatched junction nucleotides: 13. TCRdb reprocessed the 5' RACE reads via MiXCR and lists one record per CDR3 protein. The sample includes 600,000 to 800,000 distinct CDR3 sequences, less than 25% seen only once; the top ten take around 4.4%. The sample originates from a study of identical twins. These data were also filed under a second study, of T cells expressing NK-cell markers. That source notes: Restriction of the sorted population to alpha-beta TCR T cells was achieved in several experiments with an anti-gamma-delta TCR antibody.

This receptor was taken from a woman aged 18-29 years in good health. The genes are TRBV20-1 and TRBJ2-3, with TRBD2 matching 7 bases. The sample was PBMCs. The CDR3 protein is CSARAPAGPSDTQYF. The CDR3 DNA sequence: TGCAGTGCCCGAGCCCCAGCGGGGCCCTCAGATACGCAGTATTTT.